This T cell receptor (beta chain) originates from a study of beta chain features in type 1 diabetes. Study summary: Patients were similar to healthy donors in age and gender (as well as in cell yields). All samples yielded some 110 million examined sorted cells. Findings of the study overall: Shorter TCRB CDR3s, moderately but significantly so, marked every one of the four CD4+ subsets in Type 1 diabetes patients.

This clone was recorded a few times. Antigen specificity is unknown. TCRB transcripts that were expressed got sequenced, as all of the isolated RNA had been reverse transcribed. Sequenced naive, central memory and regulatory T cell samples produced an average of roughly 3.9 million reads. Assay used: immunoSEQ multiplex PCR; TCRdb lists only in-frame clones, some missing. This table holds 250,000 to 300,000 clones, roughly an eighth found once. V lost 1 base, J lost 2 bases, and 12 bases lay in between. CDR3 length: 16 amino acids. In germline, CDR1 is MGHRA, CDR2 YSYEKL. Input material: naive CD4+ T cells from blood. The gene calls are TRBV4-1 and TRBJ1-5; possibly TRBD1 for D (5 bases). This TCR was recovered from a man aged 25-45 years with type 1 diabetes. This CDR3 reads CASSQGPGGGNQPQHF. The CDR3 bases are TGCGCCAGCAGCCAAGGGCCGGGGGGAGGCAATCAGCCCCAGCATTTT.